The 15 T cell receptor beta chains in this list originate from one sample, sequenced in a study of T cell responses to AZD1222 COVID-19 vaccine. TCRdb keeps only in-frame clones here, not all; method: immunoSEQ multiplex PCR. The data contain around 70,000 clones, 70% to 90% of them singletons. This sample comprised peripheral blood, obtained 28 days after the second AZD1222 dose. Receptors originate from an adult who received the AZD1222 COVID-19 vaccine.

The rearrangement uses TRBV4-1 and TRBJ1-5, with 10 bases lining up with TRBD1. Germline CDR1 reads MGHRA; CDR2 reads YSYEKL. The CDR3 totals 16 residues. V trimming: 3 bases; J trimming: 2 bases; junction bases outside the gene matches: 4. CDR3 in DNA: TGCGCCAGCAGCCAGTCGGGGACAGGGGGCAATCAGCCCCAGCATTTT. It specifies CASSQSGTGGNQPQHF.

In this sample, this clone turned up once. V is TRBV12-3 or TRBV12-4 and J is TRBJ2-3, with D hard to call. Trimming removed 3 bases from V and 6 bases from J, with 4 bases in between. This CDR3 is 11 amino acids long. As DNA, the CDR3 is TGTGCCAGCAGTTTTTACGATACGCAGTATTTT. Its translation is CASSFYDTQYF.

The chain joins TRBV10-1 to TRBJ2-3, with a weak D call TRBD2 (6 bases). The CDR3 contains 17 residues. Germline V gene lookup returns CDR1 WNHNN and CDR2 SYGVQD (reference sequence). With 2 bases removed from V and 2 bases from J, the gap between germline ends came to 17 bases. The chain's CDR3 is CASSEPLRGRPTDTQYF. The CDR3 DNA sequence: TGCGCCAGCAGTGAGCCCTTGCGGGGACGTCCCACAGATACGCAGTATTTT.

This chain uses TRBV20-1 with TRBJ1-4; D remains ambiguous. The CDR3 has 11 residues. Germline CDR1 reads DFQATT; CDR2 reads SNEGSKA (reference sequence). DNA of the CDR3: TGCAGCTCAGACATTGGGGAAAAACTGTTTTTT. This translates into CSSDIGEKLFF.

The chain joins TRBV7-8 to TRBJ2-1; 7 bases are shared with TRBD2. This CDR3 comprises 15 residues. J was trimmed by 4 bases and V by 1 base; bases with no gene match: 4. The germline V gene has CDR1 SGHVS and CDR2 FQNEAQ. The CDR3 DNA reads as TGTGCCAGCAGCTTAGTGAGCGGGGCTTACAATGAGCAGTTCTTC. Its protein is CASSLVSGAYNEQFF.

This clone was seen just once. The gene calls are TRBV10-3 and TRBJ1-1; tentatively, D is TRBD1 (5 bases). V was trimmed by 3 bases and J by 8 bases, leaving 19 bases between them. The CDR3 has 15 amino acids. The V gene's germline CDR1 is ENHRY and CDR2 SYGVKD. In nucleotides, the CDR3 is TGTGCCATCAGTGATGCCGGGACCGGGGCCCACGAAGCTTTCTTT. It encodes CAISDAGTGAHEAFF.

The rearrangement uses TRBV3-1 (or the pseudogene TRBV3-2) and TRBJ1-3; D is unresolved. V was clipped by 4 bases and J by 0 bases, with 4 bases between them. This CDR3 has 13 amino acids. Germline V gene sequence: CDR1 LGHDT, CDR2 YNNKEL (reference sequence). The CDR3 here is CASSRDSGNTIYF. DNA for the CDR3: TGTGCCAGCAGCCGAGACTCTGGAAACACCATATATTTT.

CDR3: CASSSQEAGSNEQFF. The CDR3 DNA reads as TGTGCCAGTAGCTCCCAGGAAGCGGGGTCAAATGAGCAGTTCTTC. This chain uses TRBV19 with TRBJ2-1, with TRBD2 matching over 7 bases. Germline CDR1 is LNHDA and CDR2 is SQIVND (reference sequence). The CDR3 runs 15 residues. The V gene end was trimmed by 6 bases and the J gene end by 7 bases; junction bases not matched to a gene: 12.

CDR3 protein: CASSSRTPNTEAFF. The CDR3, as DNA: TGTGCCAGCAGCAGCCGGACTCCGAACACTGAAGCTTTCTTT. This sequence joins TRBV21-1 and TRBJ1-1. TRBV21-1 is designated a pseudogene. This CDR3 spans 14 amino acids.

The gene calls are TRBV10-3 and TRBJ1-2; the match to TRBD1 covers 7 bases. This CDR3 is 14 amino acids long. The ends lost 5 bases at V and 6 bases at J; junction bases unmatched: 9. Germline CDR1 reads ENHRY; CDR2 reads SYGVKD. For the CDR3, the DNA is TGTGCCATCAGTTCCCTGGGAGGGGGCAATGGCTACACCTTC. Translated, it gives CAISSLGGGNGYTF.

In DNA form, the CDR3 reads TGTGCCAGCTCAGCAACTAGCGGGAGACCAACAGATACGCAGTATTTT. Protein: CASSATSGRPTDTQYF. The chain carries TRBV18 and TRBJ2-3; 11 bases agree with TRBD2. The CDR3 has 16 residues. V shed 5 bases, J shed 3 bases, and the junction held 7 bases outside the gene matches. Germline V gene data show CDR1 as KGHSH and CDR2 as LQKENI.

The chain combines TRBV3-1 (or the pseudogene TRBV3-2) with TRBJ1-2; TRBD1 agrees at 7 bases. Germline CDR1 reads LGHDT; CDR2 reads YNNKEL (reference sequence). With V trimmed by 0 bases and J by 6 bases, 7 bases remained unmatched. The CDR3 loop spans 15 amino acids. The CDR3 bases are TGTGCCAGCAGCCAAGACGGTCGACAGGGAGATGGCTACACCTTC. Translation gives CASSQDGRQGDGYTF.

This clone has a handful of counts. CDR3 residues: CASSPPTGPGYGYTF. As DNA, the CDR3 is TGTGCCAGCTCACCACCGACGGGGCCGGGCTATGGCTACACCTTC. The chain recombines TRBV18 with TRBJ1-2, with D possibly being TRBD1 (5 bases). The CDR3 length is 15 residues. CDR1 is KGHSH, CDR2 LQKENI, per germline. Trimming left V 0 bases short and J 4 bases short, with 12 bases between.

The chain has TRBV5-1 and TRBJ2-1, with D perhaps being TRBD1 or TRBD2 (5 bases each). Deletions cut 2 bases from V and 0 bases from J, with 15 bases between. Germline CDR1 reads SGHRS; CDR2 reads YFSETQ. CDR3 length equals 17 residues. The DNA for the CDR3 is TGCGCCAGCAGCTTCCGGGGACGAACTAGCTCCTACAATGAGCAGTTCTTC. The encoded protein is CASSFRGRTSSYNEQFF.

The genes are TRBV19 and TRBJ1-4; TRBD1 matches 7 bases. V gave up 3 bases and J gave up 8 bases; unmatched junction bases: 12. The germline gives CDR1 LNHDA, CDR2 SQIVND (reference sequence). The CDR3 is 16 amino acids. The CDR3 nucleotides are TGTGCCAGTAGTATTGGGTTTGGAGGGGGCCACGAAAAACTGTTTTTT. This translates into CASSIGFGGGHEKLFF. The entire variable domain, with the rest obtained from reference TRBV19 and TRBJ1-4, is as follows: DGGITQSPKYLFRKEGQNVTLSCEQNLNHDAMYWYRQDPGQGLRLIYYSQIVNDFQKGDIAEGYSVSREKKESFPLTVTSAQKNPTAFYLCASSIGFGGGHEKLFFGSGTQLSVL.